This T cell receptor beta chain was observed in a study of a mutant IDH1 vaccine in newly diagnosed glioma. Turning to the study itself: Following radiotherapy alone, or alongside temozolomide cycles, vaccination was started after an interval of 4-6 weeks.

The ends were cut back, 1 base at V and 10 bases at J, with 8 bases in the middle. CDR1 and CDR2 (germline): SGHVS, FNYEAQ. This CDR3 is 12 amino acids long. This clone was detected only once. The antigen is not known. Data came from immunoSEQ multiplex PCR; TCRdb stores just in-frame clones and leaves some out. The data contain about 36,000 clones, roughly 70% of them singletons. Time point here: week 47, end of study. With topical imiquimod, each dose of the vaccine consisted of 300 ug of mutant IDH1 20-mer peptide. Eight vaccine injections were given to patients in weeks 1, 3, 5, 7, 11, 15, 19 and 23.

The chain couples TRBV7-6 to TRBJ2-1; D is uncertain. The origin of this receptor is a man in his forties with glioma. The material was PBMCs, obtained from a glioma patient whose treatment included an IDH1 peptide vaccine. Here the CDR3 reads CASSLGDREQFF. The CDR3, as DNA: TGTGCCAGCAGCTTAGGTGATAGGGAGCAGTTCTTC.